Sequencing of this T cell receptor beta chain was carried out in a study of patients and donors after allogeneic stem cell transplantation. From the RT-PCR reads, TCRdb called clonotypes with MiXCR, one entry per CDR3 protein. Of approximately 1,600 distinct CDR3 sequences in the sample, about a sixth are singletons; the top ten hold 55% to 60%. The germline gives CDR1 LNHDA, CDR2 SQIVND (reference sequence). CDR3 length: 14 amino acids. The J gene is TRBJ1-6, the V gene TRBV19; a weak D match, TRBD1 (5 bases). This sequence was found in a human donor who was either an allogeneic HSCT recipient or a stem cell or donor lymphocyte infusion donor (not recorded which). It is not recorded whose cells these are; they may come from a transplant donor. Sample: blood, either unsorted or a sorted T cell fraction (not recorded which). The CDR3 sequence: CAARGYSYNSPLHF. Written as DNA, the CDR3 is TGTGCGGCCCGGGGGTACTCCTATAATTCACCCCTCCACTTT. Full variable domain (outside the CDR3, taken from reference TRBV19 and TRBJ1-6): DGGITQSPKYLFRKEGQNVTLSCEQNLNHDAMYWYRQDPGQGLRLIYYSQIVNDFQKGDIAEGYSVSREKKESFPLTVTSAQKNPTAFYLCAARGYSYNSPLHFGNGTRLTVT.